These 18 T cell receptor beta chains were all obtained from the same sample, sequenced in a study of OX40 agonist ivuxolimab in advanced cancers. TCRdb's copy holds only in-frame clones and misses some; the assay was immunoSEQ multiplex PCR. The sample has approximately 47,000 clones, about 86% seen once; the top ten hold under 13%. Sample: CD4+ or CD8+ T cells sorted from blood, taken in a trial of the OX40 agonist ivuxolimab. The origin of the receptors is an adult with an advanced solid tumor such as melanoma, head and neck, liver or kidney cancer.

The chain couples TRBV5-1 to TRBJ2-1; D gene ambiguous. The CDR3 has 14 amino acids. The germline CDR1 and CDR2 sequences are SGHRS and YFSETQ. Trimming pared 3 bases from V and 3 bases from J, leaving 10 bases between. This CDR3 reads CASSYRYSYNEQFF. Here the CDR3 DNA reads TGCGCCAGCAGCTACCGCTACAGCTACAATGAGCAGTTCTTC.

V is TRBV7-7 and J is TRBJ2-3; D uncertain. V shed 5 bases and J shed 2 bases, with 17 bases lying between them. The CDR3 contains 16 residues. Germline CDR1 and CDR2: SSHAT and FNYEAQ (reference sequence). The chain's CDR3 is CASSPLTGAVTDTQYF. The CDR3 DNA reads TGTGCCAGCAGCCCCCTTACGGGCGCAGTCACAGATACGCAGTATTTT.

The V call is TRBV19, the J call TRBJ1-2; D remains ambiguous. The CDR3 has 15 residues. CDR1 and CDR2 from the germline V gene are LNHDA and SQIVND (reference sequence). V dropped 3 bases and J dropped 8 bases, with 19 bases sitting between them. The CDR3 sequence: CASSIVREGAEGYTF. The CDR3 coding sequence is TGTGCCAGTAGTATTGTGCGAGAGGGCGCGGAGGGCTACACCTTC.

The chain uses TRBV9 and TRBJ2-2; no firm D call. This CDR3 region has 15 residues. Trimming cost V 2 bases and J 1 base, with 9 bases left between them. The germline V gene encodes CDR1 SGDLS and CDR2 YYNGEE. The CDR3 reads CASSVRGQNTGELFF. CDR3 in DNA: TGTGCCAGCAGCGTGAGAGGCCAGAACACCGGGGAGCTGTTTTTT. The variable domain in full, with the rest retrieved from reference TRBV9 and TRBJ2-2, is DSGVTQTPKHLITATGQRVTLRCSPRSGDLSVYWYQQSLDQGLQFLIQYYNGEERAKGNILERFSAQQFPDLHSELNLSSLELGDSALYFCASSVRGQNTGELFFGEGSRLTVL.

This clone was found a few times. The chain employs TRBV6-5 and TRBJ1-2; no definite D call. This CDR3 has 14 amino acids. The germline CDR1 and CDR2 sequences are MNHEY and SVGAGI. The ends were cut back, 4 bases at V and 2 bases at J, with 11 bases in the middle. CDR3 region: CASSFQIFNYGYTF. CDR3 DNA: TGTGCCAGCAGTTTCCAGATCTTCAACTATGGCTACACCTTC.

This chain joins TRBV27 and TRBJ2-3; the D gene could be TRBD1 or TRBD2 (5 bases each). The germline gives CDR1 MNHEY, CDR2 SMNVEV (reference sequence). The CDR3 has 15 residues. V was pared by 1 base and J by 5 bases, with 13 bases between. The CDR3 nucleotides read TGTGCCAGCAGTTTATTGGCAGGGACGGAAGATACGCAGTATTTT. Residues: CASSLLAGTEDTQYF.

The chain links TRBV9 to TRBJ1-5; D gene uncertain. CDR3 length: 14 amino acids. Germline loops: CDR1 SGDLS, CDR2 YYNGEE. V was pared by 0 bases and J by 4 bases, with 8 bases between. Written as DNA, the CDR3 is TGTGCCAGCAGCGTAGGTGCAGGTAATCAGCCCCAGCATTTT. This gives the protein CASSVGAGNQPQHF.

The rearrangement uses TRBV9 and TRBJ1-3, with D hard to call. The CDR3 runs to 12 residues. Germline V lookup: CDR1 SGDLS, CDR2 YYNGEE. The germline V and J ends were trimmed by 3 bases and 2 bases, with 3 bases remaining between them. In DNA form, the CDR3 reads TGTGCCAGCAGCGGGACTGGAAACACCATATATTTT. Residues: CASSGTGNTIYF. Combining the CDR3 with reference TRBV9 and TRBJ1-3 gives the whole variable domain DSGVTQTPKHLITATGQRVTLRCSPRSGDLSVYWYQQSLDQGLQFLIQYYNGEERAKGNILERFSAQQFPDLHSELNLSSLELGDSALYFCASSGTGNTIYFGEGSWLTVV.

The J gene is TRBJ2-3, the V gene TRBV7-2, with D perhaps TRBD1 or TRBD2 (6 bases each). The CDR3 spans 15 residues. Germline V lookup: CDR1 SGHTA, CDR2 FQGNSA. V was trimmed by 5 bases and J by 0 bases, leaving 12 bases between them. CDR3 loop: CASSATGASTDTQYF. As DNA, the CDR3 is TGTGCCAGCAGCGCGACGGGGGCCAGCACAGATACGCAGTATTTT.

This chain uses TRBV9 with TRBJ1-5; no clear D. Between the trimmed V and J ends, which lost 3 bases and 4 bases, there was a span of 8 bases. There are 13 residues in the CDR3. Germline lookup yields CDR1 SGDLS and CDR2 YYNGEE. The CDR3 here is CASSADLNQPQHF. Written as DNA, the CDR3 is TGTGCCAGCAGCGCGGACCTTAATCAGCCCCAGCATTTT.

V and J are TRBV6-6 and TRBJ2-5, with a possible D match to TRBD2 (6 bases). The length of the CDR3 is 16 residues. Germline CDR1 and CDR2: MNHNY and SVGAGI (reference sequence). V lost 0 bases and J 4 bases, leaving 15 bases between the germline ends. The CDR3: CASSYSNPSVRETQYF. The DNA of the CDR3 is TGTGCCAGCAGTTACTCGAACCCTAGCGTGCGAGAGACCCAGTACTTC.

The genes are TRBV11-3 and TRBJ2-3; TRBD2 matches 14 bases. The CDR3 loop spans 19 amino acids. V lost 5 bases to trimming and J lost 5 bases; unmatched junction nucleotides: 15. The germline V gene has CDR1 SGHNT and CDR2 YENEEA. DNA of the CDR3: TGTGCCAGCAGCGGCCGGGGGACTAGCGGGAGTCCCGCCGGAGATACGCAGTATTTT. Translation gives CASSGRGTSGSPAGDTQYF. The full variable domain, its missing parts supplied by reference TRBV11-3 and TRBJ2-3, is EAGVVQSPRYKIIEKKQPVAFWCNPISGHNTLYWYLQNLGQGPELLIRYENEEAVDDSQLPKDRFSAERLKGVDSTLKIQPAELGDSAVYLCASSGRGTSGSPAGDTQYFGPGTRLTVL.

The V gene is TRBV5-8, the J gene TRBJ2-3, with D unclear. Germline CDR1 is SGHTS and CDR2 is YDEGEE. This CDR3 comprises 15 residues. V was pared by 0 bases and J by 0 bases, with 8 bases between. As DNA, the CDR3 is TGTGCCAGCAGCTTGGCCTGGATTAGCACAGATACGCAGTATTTT. Translation gives CASSLAWISTDTQYF.

The J gene is TRBJ2-1, the V gene TRBV9, with 7 bases lining up with TRBD2. The CDR3 has 14 residues. Germline V gene sequence: CDR1 SGDLS, CDR2 YYNGEE. The J segment lost 8 bases and the V segment lost 4 bases, leaving 9 bases of the junction unmatched. The CDR3 sequence: CASSPWGGRDEQFF. For the CDR3, the DNA is TGTGCCAGCAGCCCTTGGGGGGGGAGAGATGAGCAGTTCTTC.

The chain joins TRBV5-1 to TRBJ2-7; 7 bases agree with TRBD1. In germline, CDR1 is SGHRS, CDR2 YFSETQ. CDR3 length: 14 residues. The V gene end was trimmed by 2 bases and the J gene end by 0 bases; junction bases not matched to a gene: 2. The CDR3 sequence is CASSLGDSSYEQYF. CDR3 nucleotides: TGCGCCAGCAGCTTAGGGGACAGCTCCTACGAGCAGTACTTC. Together with reference TRBV5-1 and TRBJ2-7, the CDR3 gives the full variable domain: KAGVTQTPRYLIKTRGQQVTLSCSPISGHRSVSWYQQTPGQGLQFLFEYFSETQRNKGNFPGRFSGRQFSNSRSEMNVSTLELGDSALYLCASSLGDSSYEQYFGPGTRLTVT.

The chain uses TRBV5-6 and TRBJ1-1; no clear D. V was trimmed by 2 bases and J by 1 base, leaving 9 bases between them. The CDR3 spans 14 residues. The germline CDR1 and CDR2 sequences are SGHDT and YYEEEE. The DNA for the CDR3 is TGTGCCAGCAGCTTTCATCCGAAGAACACTGAAGCTTTCTTT. This translates into CASSFHPKNTEAFF.

This clone was observed a handful of times. The chain carries TRBV4-3 and TRBJ2-1; the match to TRBD2 covers 8 bases. V gave up 4 bases and J gave up 10 bases; unmatched junction bases: 12. Germline values: CDR1 LGHNA, CDR2 YSLEER. This CDR3 contains 15 residues. The CDR3 DNA is TGCGCCAGCAGCCTCGGAACGGGGGGGCTGTACGAGCAGTTCTTC. Translating it yields CASSLGTGGLYEQFF.

V gene TRBV19 combines with J gene TRBJ1-2; weak D call: TRBD1 (5 bases). The ends were cut back, 4 bases at V and 5 bases at J, with 17 bases in the middle. The germline CDR1 and CDR2 sequences are LNHDA and SQIVND (reference sequence). The CDR3 is 15 residues long. This CDR3 reads CASSRGSYVVYGYTF. CDR3 coding DNA: TGTGCCAGTAGTAGGGGGTCATATGTGGTATATGGCTACACCTTC.